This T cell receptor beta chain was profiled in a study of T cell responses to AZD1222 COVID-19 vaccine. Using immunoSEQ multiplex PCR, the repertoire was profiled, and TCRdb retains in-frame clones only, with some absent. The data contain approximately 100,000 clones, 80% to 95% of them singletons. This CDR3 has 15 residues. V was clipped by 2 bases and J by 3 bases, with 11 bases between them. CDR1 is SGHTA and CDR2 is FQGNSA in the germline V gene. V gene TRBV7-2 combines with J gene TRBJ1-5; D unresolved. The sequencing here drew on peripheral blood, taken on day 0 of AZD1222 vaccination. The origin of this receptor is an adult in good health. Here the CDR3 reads CASSLSRQPNQPQHF. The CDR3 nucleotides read TGTGCCAGCAGCTTAAGCCGTCAGCCCAATCAGCCCCAGCATTTT.